A selection of T cell receptor beta chains follows, all from one sample in a study of T cell changes during pregnancy in multiple sclerosis. Profiled with immunoSEQ multiplex PCR; TCRdb holds only in-frame clones, not every one. Seen here are more than 85,000 clones, more than 80% observed once, and the top ten hold more than 0.95%. This specimen consisted of peripheral blood, obtained in the second trimester of pregnancy. The source of these receptors is a female donor with multiple sclerosis, enrolled in a pregnancy study. The CDR3 runs from the conserved cysteine through the conserved F or W. The D gene is left open where the match is weak. Not all rows give a size; the values are once, few, many and, for expanded clones, a class.

d_call,v_call,clone_size,j_call,cdr3_nt,cdr3_aa
TRBD1,TRBV10-3,NA,TRBJ1-6,TGTGCCATCAGTGTGGGCCGCGGGACAGGGACTTCACCCCTCCACTTT,CAISVGRGTGTSPLHF
TRBD2,TRBV5-1,NA,TRBJ2-3,TGCGCCAGCAGCCTGGCCGGGACTAGCGGATATAGCACAGATACGCAGTATTTT,CASSLAGTSGYSTDTQYF
NA,TRBV7-9,NA,TRBJ2-2,TGTGCCAGCAGCTTATCGGACTGGACCGGGGAGCTGTTTTTT,CASSLSDWTGELFF
NA,TRBV25-1,NA,TRBJ2-2,TGTGCCAGCAGTGACTCCGCAGCCGGGGAGCTGTTTTTT,CASSDSAAGELFF
TRBD1,TRBV18,NA,TRBJ2-3,TGTGCCAGCTCCACGAGGGGACAGTCAATAGGGAGCACAGATACGCAGTATTTT,CASSTRGQSIGSTDTQYF
TRBD1,TRBV30,once,TRBJ2-7,TGTGCCTGGAGTGTAGCTGGAGGGACAGGTGTAATCGAGCAGTACTTC,CAWSVAGGTGVIEQYF
TRBD1,TRBV5-5,NA,TRBJ2-7,TGTGCCAGCAGCTTTCCGGGACAGGGGGGGCGAGAGCAGTACTTC,CASSFPGQGGREQYF
NA,TRBV14,NA,TRBJ2-1,TGTGCCAGCTCACTCCACCCCTCCTACAATGAGCAGTTCTTC,CASSLHPSYNEQFF
NA,TRBV25-1,once,TRBJ1-2,TGTGCCAGCAGTGAATTAGGCGGTAACTATGGCTACACCTTC,CASSELGGNYGYTF
NA,TRBV29-1,NA,TRBJ1-2,TGCAGCGTTGAAGTGCAGGGCCTCCTCAACTATGGCTACACCTTC,CSVEVQGLLNYGYTF
NA,TRBV6-6,NA,TRBJ2-5,TGTGCCAGCAGTTACTCTGGGGGCTCCGAGACCCAGTACTTC,CASSYSGGSETQYF
TRBD2,TRBV2,NA,TRBJ2-5,TGTGCCAGCAGTGACCCAGGGAGGGCCCAAGAGACCCAGTACTTC,CASSDPGRAQETQYF
NA,TRBV5-1,NA,TRBJ1-6,TGCGCCAGCAGCTTGTCGGAGAATTCACCCCTCCACTTT,CASSLSENSPLHF
TRBD1,TRBV19,NA,TRBJ1-5,TGTGCCAGTAGACCGGGACAGGGTCCCAATCAGCCCCAGCATTTT,CASRPGQGPNQPQHF
TRBD2,TRBV9,NA,TRBJ2-7,TGTGCCAGCAGCGTAGCTGGGACTAGCGGGGCCGCCTCCTACGAGCAGTACTTC,CASSVAGTSGAASYEQYF
TRBD2,TRBV28,NA,TRBJ2-1,TGTGCCAGCAGTTCCCCAACTAGCGGGAGGGCCGGTGAGCAGTTCTTC,CASSSPTSGRAGEQFF
NA,TRBV19,NA,TRBJ1-1,TGTGCCACCACACATAAATTGAACACTGAAGCTTTCTTT,CATTHKLNTEAFF
TRBD2,TRBV30,NA,TRBJ2-3,TGTGCCTGGGGGACTAGCGGGGGTACAGATACGCAGTATTTT,CAWGTSGGTDTQYF
TRBD2,TRBV28,NA,TRBJ2-7,TGTGCCAGCAGTTCGGGAGGGCGGGAGCAGTACGAGCAGTACTTC,CASSSGGREQYEQYF
NA,TRBV9,NA,TRBJ2-2,TGTGCCAGCAGCGTAGGAACCACGGGGGCCGGGGAGCTGTTTTTT,CASSVGTTGAGELFF
NA,TRBV5-1,NA,TRBJ1-2,TGCGCCAGCAGCCTCGGGAAGCTGTTGGGCTACACCTTC,CASSLGKLLGYTF
NA,TRBV5-4,NA,TRBJ1-6,TGTGCCAGCAGCTTGGTTGGACAGAATTCACCCCTCCACTTT,CASSLVGQNSPLHF
NA,TRBV19,NA,TRBJ2-2,TGTGCTGGGCGAAGGTCTGGAACCGGGGAGCTGTTTTTT,CAGRRSGTGELFF
NA,TRBV28,NA,TRBJ2-1,TGTGCCAGCAGCGCTTACCGGGTAACTTCCAATGAGCAGTTCTTC,CASSAYRVTSNEQFF
NA,TRBV19,NA,TRBJ1-1,TGTGCCAGTAGTGACAGGTCCTTATCTTACACTGAAGCTTTCTTT,CASSDRSLSYTEAFF
NA,TRBV9,NA,TRBJ2-7,TGTGCCAGCAGCACTATGGAAGGGGGCGAGCAGTACTTC,CASSTMEGGEQYF
NA,TRBV2,NA,TRBJ2-7,TGTGCCAGCAGCGAACTAGAGCAGTACTTC,CASSELEQYF
NA,TRBV28,NA,TRBJ1-2,TGTGCCAGCAGTTCCAGTCGGGGGAGTTACGGCTACACCTTC,CASSSSRGSYGYTF
TRBD1,TRBV9,NA,TRBJ1-1,TGTGCCAGCAGCGAGGGGACGACAGGGAACGCTGAAGCTTTCTTT,CASSEGTTGNAEAFF
NA,TRBV21-1,few,TRBJ2-7,TGTGCCAGCAGCAATCACAACTCCTACGAGCAGTACTTC,CASSNHNSYEQYF
NA,TRBV6-1,once,TRBJ1-5,TGTGCCAGCAGTGAAGGTCCGGGGGATCAGCCCCAGCATTTT,CASSEGPGDQPQHF
TRBD1,TRBV5-4,NA,TRBJ1-6,TGTGCCAGCAGCCCCGGGGGACAGGGCTATAATTCACCCCTCCACTTT,CASSPGGQGYNSPLHF
TRBD2,TRBV27,NA,TRBJ2-7,TGTGCCAGCAAAATTGGACTAGCGGGGTACAACGAGCAGTACTTC,CASKIGLAGYNEQYF
NA,TRBV29-1,NA,TRBJ1-1,TGCAGCGTTGAGGGGGGGCGATCGAACACTGAAGCTTTCTTT,CSVEGGRSNTEAFF
NA,TRBV5-1,NA,TRBJ2-2,TGCGCCAGCAGCTTCACCAGGAACACCGGGGAGCTGTTTTTT,CASSFTRNTGELFF
TRBD2,TRBV18,NA,TRBJ2-3,TGTGCCAGCTCACCAAGCGGGGGGAAAACAGATACGCAGTATTTT,CASSPSGGKTDTQYF
TRBD2,TRBV28,NA,TRBJ2-3,TGTGCCAGCCGTAAGAGCGGGAGCCCCACAGATACGCAGTATTTT,CASRKSGSPTDTQYF
NA,TRBV14,NA,TRBJ1-6,TGTGCCAGCAGCTTAACACCCAACGCCTATAATTCACCCCTCCACTTT,CASSLTPNAYNSPLHF
NA,TRBV4-1,NA,TRBJ1-5,TGCGCCAGCAGCCAAGAAGAACACCTTGGGAGGCAGCCCCAGCATTTT,CASSQEEHLGRQPQHF
TRBD1,TRBV15,NA,TRBJ2-1,TGTGCCACCAGCAGAGATCCCGGACAGGGGTCGGATGAGCAGTTCTTC,CATSRDPGQGSDEQFF
TRBD2,TRBV15,NA,TRBJ2-1,TGTGCCACCAGCAGGGATCCCGGGACTAGCGGGAGGGCTTATGAGCAGTTCTTC,CATSRDPGTSGRAYEQFF
TRBD2,TRBV6-5,NA,TRBJ2-3,TGTGCCAGCGCGGCCGGGACTAGCGAGACAGATACGCAGTATTTT,CASAAGTSETDTQYF
NA,TRBV2,once,TRBJ2-7,TGTGCCAGTAACCGGGACACTCCTCACGAGCAGTACTTC,CASNRDTPHEQYF
NA,TRBV7-8,NA,TRBJ1-4,TGTGCCAGCAGCTTAGCCCCTTGGTCGGGGGGCGGCGAAAAACTGTTTTTT,CASSLAPWSGGGEKLFF
NA,TRBV5-1,NA,TRBJ2-3,TGCGCCAGCAACAGGGATTTGACAGATACGCAGTATTTT,CASNRDLTDTQYF
TRBD1,TRBV27,NA,TRBJ1-1,TGTGCCAGCAGTCCGCTCTCTCGTCCGGGACAGGTACCCGTCGTAGCTTTCTTT,CASSPLSRPGQVPVVAFF
TRBD1,TRBV14,NA,TRBJ2-2,TGTGCCAGCAGCCATGCCGGGACAGGGGTCACCGGGGAGCTGTTTTTT,CASSHAGTGVTGELFF
NA,TRBV5-1,NA,TRBJ1-6,TGCGCCAGCAGCCCCCCAGGGGAGAATTCACCCCTCCACTTT,CASSPPGENSPLHF
TRBD1,TRBV7-2,NA,TRBJ1-1,TGTGCCAGCAGCTTAGTGGCCAGGGGGGTTGTCACTGAAGCTTTCTTT,CASSLVARGVVTEAFF
NA,TRBV5-1,NA,TRBJ1-1,TGCGCCAGCAGCTTGAAGGAGGGTAGGGGATCTGAAGCTTTCTTT,CASSLKEGRGSEAFF